This T cell receptor (beta chain) was captured by sequencing in a study of T cells in Graves' hyperthyroidism and ophthalmopathy. The V gene end was trimmed by 1 base and the J gene end by 5 bases; junction bases not matched to a gene: 11. There are 17 residues in the CDR3. Per the germline V gene, CDR1 is SGHTA and CDR2 is FQGNSA. The investigators amplified TCR beta CDR3 regions from RNA transcripts. Researchers ran a first-round RT-PCR on the TCR CDR3 using the HTBI primer set. TCRdb redid the calling of the multiplex PCR reads with MiXCR, one entry per CDR3 protein. The data contain hundreds of thousands of distinct CDR3 sequences, over 35% of them singletons.

V usage is TRBV7-2 and J usage is TRBJ2-5, with 9 bases fitting TRBD2. This receptor was taken from a young man with Graves' hyperthyroidism. The sequenced sample was blood. The CDR3 DNA follows: TGTGCCAGCAGCTTAGAGCGAGGCGGGAGGGCCGGGGAGACCCAGTACTTC. It yields the protein CASSLERGGRAGETQYF.